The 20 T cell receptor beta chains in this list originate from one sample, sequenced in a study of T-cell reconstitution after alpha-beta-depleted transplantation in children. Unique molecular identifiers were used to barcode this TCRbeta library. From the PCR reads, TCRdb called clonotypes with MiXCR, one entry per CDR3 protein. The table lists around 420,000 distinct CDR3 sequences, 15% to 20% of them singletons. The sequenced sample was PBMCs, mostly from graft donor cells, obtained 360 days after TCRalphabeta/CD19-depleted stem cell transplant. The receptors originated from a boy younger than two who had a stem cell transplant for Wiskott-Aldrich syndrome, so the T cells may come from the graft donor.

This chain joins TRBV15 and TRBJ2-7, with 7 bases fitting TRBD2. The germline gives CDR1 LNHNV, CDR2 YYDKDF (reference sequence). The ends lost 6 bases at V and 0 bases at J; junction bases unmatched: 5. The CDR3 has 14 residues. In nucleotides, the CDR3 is TGTGCCACCAGACCGGGACTACTCTCCTACGAGCAGTACTTC. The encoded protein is CATRPGLLSYEQYF.

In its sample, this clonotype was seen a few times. The DNA for the CDR3 is TGTGCCAGCAGTTCTCTTTCGAACAGGGGGCGCCACGAGCAGTACTTC. It translates to CASSSLSNRGRHEQYF. V gene TRBV6-5 combines with J gene TRBJ2-7; 9 nucleotides match TRBD1. There are 16 residues in the CDR3. Per the germline V gene, CDR1 is MNHEY and CDR2 is SVGAGI. V dropped 4 bases and J dropped 5; count of bases not matched to a gene: 12.

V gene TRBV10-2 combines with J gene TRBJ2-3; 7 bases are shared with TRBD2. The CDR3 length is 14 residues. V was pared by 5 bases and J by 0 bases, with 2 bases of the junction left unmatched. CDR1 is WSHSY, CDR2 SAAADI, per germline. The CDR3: CASSRTRSTDTQYF. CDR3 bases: TGCGCCAGCAGTCGGACTAGGAGCACAGATACGCAGTATTTT.

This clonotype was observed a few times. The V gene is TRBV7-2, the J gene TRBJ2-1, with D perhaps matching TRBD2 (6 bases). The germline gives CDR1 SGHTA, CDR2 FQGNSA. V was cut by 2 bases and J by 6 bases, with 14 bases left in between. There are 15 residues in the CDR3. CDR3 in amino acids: CASSLTEMRGNEQFF. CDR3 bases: TGTGCCAGCAGCTTAACGGAGATGCGGGGCAATGAGCAGTTCTTC. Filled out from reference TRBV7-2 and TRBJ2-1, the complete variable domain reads GAGVSQSPSNKVTEKGKDVELRCDPISGHTALYWYRQSLGQGLEFLIYFQGNSAPDKSGLPSDRFSAERTGGSVSTLTIQRTQQEDSAVYLCASSLTEMRGNEQFFGPGTRLTVL.

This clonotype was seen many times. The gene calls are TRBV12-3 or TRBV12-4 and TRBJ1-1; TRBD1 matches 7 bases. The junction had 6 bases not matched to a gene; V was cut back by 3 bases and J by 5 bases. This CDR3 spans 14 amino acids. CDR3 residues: CASSFSEGATEAFF. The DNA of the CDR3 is TGTGCCAGCAGTTTCAGCGAGGGGGCTACTGAAGCTTTCTTT.

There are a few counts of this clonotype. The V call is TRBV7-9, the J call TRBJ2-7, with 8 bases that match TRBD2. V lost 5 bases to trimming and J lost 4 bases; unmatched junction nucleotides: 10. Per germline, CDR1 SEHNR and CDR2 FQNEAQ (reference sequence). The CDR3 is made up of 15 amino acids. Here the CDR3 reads CASSEKAGAGYEQYF. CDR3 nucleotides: TGTGCCAGCAGCGAGAAAGCGGGAGCGGGGTACGAGCAGTACTTC. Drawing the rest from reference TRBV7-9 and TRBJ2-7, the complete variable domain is DTGVSQNPRHKITKRGQNVTFRCDPISEHNRLYWYRQTLGQGPEFLTYFQNEAQLEKSRLLSDRFSAERPKGSFSTLEIQRTEQGDSAMYLCASSEKAGAGYEQYFGPGTRLTVT.

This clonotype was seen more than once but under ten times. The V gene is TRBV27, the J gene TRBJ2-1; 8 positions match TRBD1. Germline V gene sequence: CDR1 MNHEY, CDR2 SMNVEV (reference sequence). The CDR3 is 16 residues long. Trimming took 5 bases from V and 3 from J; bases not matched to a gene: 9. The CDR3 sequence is CASSPGGWIYYNEQFF. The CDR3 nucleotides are TGTGCCAGCAGTCCAGGGGGCTGGATCTACTACAATGAGCAGTTCTTC.

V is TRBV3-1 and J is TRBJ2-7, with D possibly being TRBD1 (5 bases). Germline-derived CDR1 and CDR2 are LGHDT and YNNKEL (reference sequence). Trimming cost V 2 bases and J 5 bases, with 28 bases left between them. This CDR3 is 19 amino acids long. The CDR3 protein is CASSQNKVRWEKGIDEQYF. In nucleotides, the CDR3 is TGTGCCAGCAGCCAAAATAAGGTTCGCTGGGAAAAGGGGATCGACGAGCAGTACTTC.

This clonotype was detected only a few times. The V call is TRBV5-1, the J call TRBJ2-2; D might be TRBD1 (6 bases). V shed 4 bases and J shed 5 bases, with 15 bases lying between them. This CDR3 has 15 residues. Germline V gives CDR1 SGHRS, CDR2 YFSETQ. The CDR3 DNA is TGCGCCAGCAGCAGTTCGGGACAACCTACCGGGGAGCTGTTTTTT. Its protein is CASSSSGQPTGELFF.

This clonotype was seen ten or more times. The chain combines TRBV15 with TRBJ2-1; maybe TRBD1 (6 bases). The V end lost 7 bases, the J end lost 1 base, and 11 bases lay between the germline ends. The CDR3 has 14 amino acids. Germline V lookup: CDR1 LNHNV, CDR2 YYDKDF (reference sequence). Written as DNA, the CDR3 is TGTGCCACCATACAGGGCGATTCCTACAATGAGCAGTTCTTC. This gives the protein CATIQGDSYNEQFF. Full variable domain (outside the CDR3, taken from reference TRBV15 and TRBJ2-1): DAMVIQNPRYQVTQFGKPVTLSCSQTLNHNVMYWYQQKSSQAPKLLFHYYDKDFNNEADTPDNFQSRRPNTSFCFLDIRSPGLGDTAMYLCATIQGDSYNEQFFGPGTRLTVL.

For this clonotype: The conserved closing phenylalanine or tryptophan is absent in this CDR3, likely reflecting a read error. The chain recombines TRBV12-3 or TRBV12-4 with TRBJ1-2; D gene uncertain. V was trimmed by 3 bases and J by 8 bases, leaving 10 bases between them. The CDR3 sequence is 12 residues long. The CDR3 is CASSFFSWGYTY. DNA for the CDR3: TGTGCCAGCAGTTTTTTCAGCTGGGGCTACACCTAC.

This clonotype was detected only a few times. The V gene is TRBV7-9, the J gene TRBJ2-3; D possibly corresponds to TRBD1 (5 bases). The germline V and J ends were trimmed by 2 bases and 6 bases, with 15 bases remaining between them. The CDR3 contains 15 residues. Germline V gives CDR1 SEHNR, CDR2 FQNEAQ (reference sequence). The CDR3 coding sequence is TGTGCCAGCAGCTTAAAGCAGGGCGCAGGGGATACGCAGTATTTT. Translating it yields CASSLKQGAGDTQYF.

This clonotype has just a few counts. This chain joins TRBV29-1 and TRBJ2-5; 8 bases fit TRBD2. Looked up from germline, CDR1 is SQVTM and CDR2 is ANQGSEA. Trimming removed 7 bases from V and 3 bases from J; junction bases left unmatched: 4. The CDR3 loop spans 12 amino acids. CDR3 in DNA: TGCAGCGCCGGACTAGCAAAAGAGACCCAGTACTTC. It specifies CSAGLAKETQYF.

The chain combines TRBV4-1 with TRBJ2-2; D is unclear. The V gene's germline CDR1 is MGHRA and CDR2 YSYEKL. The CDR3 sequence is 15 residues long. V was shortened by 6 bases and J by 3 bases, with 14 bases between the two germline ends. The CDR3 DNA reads TGCGCCAGCAGGGCCCCTTCTAGGGACACCGGGGAGCTGTTTTTT. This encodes CASRAPSRDTGELFF.

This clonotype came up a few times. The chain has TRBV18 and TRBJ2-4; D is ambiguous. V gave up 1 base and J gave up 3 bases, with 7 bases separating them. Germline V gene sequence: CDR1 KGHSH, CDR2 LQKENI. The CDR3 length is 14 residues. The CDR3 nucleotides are TGTGCCAGCTCACCACAAGCTCTCAAAAACATTCAGTACTTC. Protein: CASSPQALKNIQYF.

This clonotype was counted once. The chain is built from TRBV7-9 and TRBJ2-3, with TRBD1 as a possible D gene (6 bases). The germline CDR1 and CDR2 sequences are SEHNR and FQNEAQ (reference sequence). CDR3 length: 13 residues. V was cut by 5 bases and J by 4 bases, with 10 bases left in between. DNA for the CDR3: TGTGCCAGCAGCCCACAGGGACCAGATACGCAGTATTTT. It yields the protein CASSPQGPDTQYF. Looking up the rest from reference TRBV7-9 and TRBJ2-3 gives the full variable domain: DTGVSQNPRHKITKRGQNVTFRCDPISEHNRLYWYRQTLGQGPEFLTYFQNEAQLEKSRLLSDRFSAERPKGSFSTLEIQRTEQGDSAMYLCASSPQGPDTQYFGPGTRLTVL.

The CDR3 sequence: CASSRQGGTYEQFF. CDR3 bases: TGTGCCAGCAGCCGACAGGGGGGAACGTATGAGCAGTTCTTC. The chain couples TRBV6-1 to TRBJ2-1; TRBD1 agrees at 9 bases. The junction had 8 bases not matched to a gene; V was cut back by 6 bases and J by 8 bases. Germline-derived CDR1 and CDR2 are MNHNS and SASEGT. The CDR3 loop spans 14 amino acids.

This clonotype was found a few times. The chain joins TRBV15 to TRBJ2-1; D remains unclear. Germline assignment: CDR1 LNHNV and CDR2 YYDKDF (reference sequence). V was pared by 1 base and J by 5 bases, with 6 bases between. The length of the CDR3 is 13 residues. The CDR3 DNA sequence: TGTGCCACCAGCAGAGGTTTTAACAATGAGCAGTTCTTC. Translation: CATSRGFNNEQFF.

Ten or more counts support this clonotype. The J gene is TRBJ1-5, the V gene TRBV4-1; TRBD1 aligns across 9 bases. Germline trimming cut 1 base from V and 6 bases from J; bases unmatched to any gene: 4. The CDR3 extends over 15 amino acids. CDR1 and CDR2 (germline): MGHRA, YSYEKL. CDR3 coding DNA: TGCGCCAGCAGCCAAGGGGACAGGGAAAGTCAGCCCCAGCATTTT. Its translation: CASSQGDRESQPQHF.

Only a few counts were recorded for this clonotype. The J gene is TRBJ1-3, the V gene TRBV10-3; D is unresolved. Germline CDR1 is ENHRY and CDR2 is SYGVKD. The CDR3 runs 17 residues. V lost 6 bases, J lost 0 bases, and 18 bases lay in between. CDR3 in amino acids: CAIRAYRAMPSGNTIYF. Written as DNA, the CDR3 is TGTGCCATCAGGGCCTACCGAGCAATGCCCTCTGGAAACACCATATATTTT.